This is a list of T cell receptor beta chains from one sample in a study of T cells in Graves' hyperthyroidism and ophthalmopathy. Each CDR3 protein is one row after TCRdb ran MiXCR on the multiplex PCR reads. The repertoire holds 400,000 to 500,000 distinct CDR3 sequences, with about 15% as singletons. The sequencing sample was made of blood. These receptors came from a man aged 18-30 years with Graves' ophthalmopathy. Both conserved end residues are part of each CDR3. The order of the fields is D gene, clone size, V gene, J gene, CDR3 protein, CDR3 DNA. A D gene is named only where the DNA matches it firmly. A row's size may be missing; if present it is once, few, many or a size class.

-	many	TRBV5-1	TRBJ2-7	CASSRTERPYEQYF	TGCGCCAGCAGCCGGACGGAAAGACCCTACGAGCAGTACTTC
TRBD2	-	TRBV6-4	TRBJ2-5	CASSWGLAGVKTQYF	TGTGCCAGCAGTTGGGGACTAGCGGGGGTAAAGACCCAGTACTTC
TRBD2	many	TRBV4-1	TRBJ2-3	CASSQEGGGGTDTQYF	TGCGCCAGCAGCCAAGAAGGCGGGGGGGGCACAGATACGCAGTATTTT
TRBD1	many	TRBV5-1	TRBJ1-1	CASSLGTGGVGTEAFF	TGCGCCAGCAGCTTGGGGACAGGGGGCGTGGGCACTGAAGCTTTCTTT
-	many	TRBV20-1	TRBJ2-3	CSARDTGAGGDTQYF	TGCAGTGCTAGAGATACAGGGGCTGGGGGGGATACGCAGTATTTT
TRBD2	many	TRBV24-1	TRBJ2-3	CATSDIGTRTDTQYF	TGTGCCACCAGTGATATTGGGACTAGGACAGATACGCAGTATTTT
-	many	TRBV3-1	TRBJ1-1	CASTKQGVTEAFF	TGTGCCAGCACCAAACAGGGTGTCACTGAAGCTTTCTTT
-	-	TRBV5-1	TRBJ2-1	CASSLTGTSYNEQFF	TGCGCCAGCAGCCTAACAGGGACCTCCTACAATGAGCAGTTCTTC
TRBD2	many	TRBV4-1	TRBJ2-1	CASSQVARAGDFYNEQFF	TGCGCCAGCAGCCAAGTCGCAAGGGCGGGAGATTTCTACAATGAGCAGTTCTTC
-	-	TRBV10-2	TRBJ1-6	CASSGGVEGSPLHF	TGCGCCAGCAGTGGGGGGGTAGAAGGCTCACCCCTCCACTTT
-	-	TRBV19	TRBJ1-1	CASSRVAEAFF	TGTGCCAGTAGTCGAGTCGCTGAAGCTTTCTTT
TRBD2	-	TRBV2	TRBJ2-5	CAGSTLGEASGSGETQYF	TGTGCCGGCAGTACATTGGGGGAGGCTAGCGGGAGTGGAGAGACCCAGTACTTC
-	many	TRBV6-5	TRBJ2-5	CASSYSVPAETQYF	TGTGCCAGCAGTTACTCGGTTCCGGCAGAGACCCAGTACTTC
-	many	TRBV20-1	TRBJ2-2	CSARGHGDTGELFF	TGCAGTGCTAGGGGTCATGGGGACACCGGGGAGCTGTTTTTT
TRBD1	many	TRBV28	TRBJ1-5	CASRGQRVIQPQHF	TGTGCCAGCAGGGGACAGAGGGTAATCCAGCCCCAGCATTTT
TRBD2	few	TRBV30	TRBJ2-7	CAWTPIAGAAYEQYF	TGTGCCTGGACCCCAATAGCGGGAGCTGCCTACGAGCAGTACTTC
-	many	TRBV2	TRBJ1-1	CASSDGGGHTEAFF	TGTGCCAGCAGTGACGGGGGGGGGCACACTGAAGCTTTCTTT
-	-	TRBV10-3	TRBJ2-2	CAIRTLGDTGELFF	TGTGCCATCCGAACGCTAGGAGACACCGGGGAGCTGTTTTTT
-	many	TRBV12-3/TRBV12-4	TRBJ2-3	CASSPGLSDTQYF	TGTGCCAGCAGCCCTGGACTTTCAGATACGCAGTATTTT
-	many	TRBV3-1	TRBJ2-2	CASSHPITGELFF	TGTGCCAGCAGCCATCCGATCACCGGGGAGCTGTTTTTT
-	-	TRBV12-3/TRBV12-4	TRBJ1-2	CASSLGLRGVGNYGYTF	TGTGCCAGCAGTTTGGGACTTCGGGGGGTTGGAAACTATGGCTACACCTTC
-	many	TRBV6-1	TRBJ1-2	CASSEDSYGYTF	TGTGCCAGCAGTGAAGATAGCTATGGCTACACCTTC
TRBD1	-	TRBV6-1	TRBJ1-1	CASSEGETGATEAFF	TGTGCCAGCAGTGAAGGCGAGACAGGGGCCACTGAAGCTTTCTTT
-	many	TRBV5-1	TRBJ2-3	CASSLGSTPTDTQYF	TGCGCCAGCAGCTTGGGAAGTACCCCCACAGATACGCAGTATTTT
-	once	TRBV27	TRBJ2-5	CAGSLLGPMETQYF	TGTGCCGGCAGTTTATTAGGGCCCATGGAGACCCAGTACTTC
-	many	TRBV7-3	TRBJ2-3	CASSLRAGVRGNTDTQYF	TGTGCCAGCAGCTTAAGGGCTGGGGTACGGGGGAACACAGATACGCAGTATTTT
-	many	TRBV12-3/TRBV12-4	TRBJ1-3	CASRPWGNTIYF	TGTGCCAGCAGGCCCTGGGGAAACACCATATATTTT
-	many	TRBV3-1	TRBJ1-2	CASSQSEVVRANTF	TGTGCCAGCAGCCAATCAGAAGTGGTCCGGGCTAACACCTTC
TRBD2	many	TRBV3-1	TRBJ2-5	CASSPSRLASETQYF	TGTGCCAGCAGCCCTTCGAGACTAGCGTCAGAGACCCAGTACTTC
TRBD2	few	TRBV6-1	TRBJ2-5	CASSETSGREKETQYF	TGTGCCAGCAGTGAAACTAGCGGACGGGAAAAAGAGACCCAGTACTTC
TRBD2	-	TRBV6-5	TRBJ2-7	CASSSSLGTSGGPLEQYF	TGTGCCAGCAGTTCCTCCCTCGGGACTAGCGGGGGTCCCTTGGAGCAGTACTTC
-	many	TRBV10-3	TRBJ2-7	CAPGTSYEQYF	TGTGCCCCCGGGACCTCCTACGAGCAGTACTTC
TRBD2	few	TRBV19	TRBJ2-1	CASSNQAGVDEQFF	TGTGCCAGTAGTAATCAAGCGGGAGTCGATGAGCAGTTCTTC